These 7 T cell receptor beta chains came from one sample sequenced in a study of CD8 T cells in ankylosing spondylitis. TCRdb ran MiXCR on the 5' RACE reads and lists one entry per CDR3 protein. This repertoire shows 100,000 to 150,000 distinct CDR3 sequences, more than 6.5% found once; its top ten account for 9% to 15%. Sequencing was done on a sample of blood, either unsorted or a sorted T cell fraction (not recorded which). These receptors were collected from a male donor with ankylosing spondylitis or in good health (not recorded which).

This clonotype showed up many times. The CDR3, as DNA: TGTGCCAGCAGCTTGGTGGCAGGGGGCGGTCAGCCCCAGCATTTT. Amino acids: CASSLVAGGGQPQHF. The chain combines TRBV5-5 with TRBJ1-5, with 8 positions matching TRBD1. Germline V lookup: CDR1 SGHKS, CDR2 YYEKEE (reference sequence). The CDR3 is 15 amino acids. The junction had 5 bases not matched to a gene; V was cut back by 0 bases and J by 6 bases.

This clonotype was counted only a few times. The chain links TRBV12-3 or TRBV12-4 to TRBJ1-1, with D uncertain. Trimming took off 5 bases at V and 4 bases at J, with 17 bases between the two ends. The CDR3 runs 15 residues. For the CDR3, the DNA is TGTGCCAGCAGTCTCGAGGCAGCCTTGGGCACTGAAGCTTTCTTT. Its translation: CASSLEAALGTEAFF.

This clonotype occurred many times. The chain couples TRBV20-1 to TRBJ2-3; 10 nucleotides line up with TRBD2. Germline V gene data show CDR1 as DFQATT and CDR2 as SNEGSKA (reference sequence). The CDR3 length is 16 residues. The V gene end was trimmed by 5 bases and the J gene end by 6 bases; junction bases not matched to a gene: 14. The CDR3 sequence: CSADDINSGGLDTQYF. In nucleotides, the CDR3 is TGCAGTGCTGACGACATAAATAGCGGGGGGCTCGATACGCAGTATTTT.

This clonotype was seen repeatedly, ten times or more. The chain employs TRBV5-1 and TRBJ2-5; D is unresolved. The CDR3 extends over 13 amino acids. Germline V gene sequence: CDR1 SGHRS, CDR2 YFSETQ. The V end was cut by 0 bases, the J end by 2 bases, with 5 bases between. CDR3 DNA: TGCGCCAGCAGCTTGGATCTACAAGAGACCCAGTACTTC. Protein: CASSLDLQETQYF. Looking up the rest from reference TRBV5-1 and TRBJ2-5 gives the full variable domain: KAGVTQTPRYLIKTRGQQVTLSCSPISGHRSVSWYQQTPGQGLQFLFEYFSETQRNKGNFPGRFSGRQFSNSRSEMNVSTLELGDSALYLCASSLDLQETQYFGPGTRLLVL.

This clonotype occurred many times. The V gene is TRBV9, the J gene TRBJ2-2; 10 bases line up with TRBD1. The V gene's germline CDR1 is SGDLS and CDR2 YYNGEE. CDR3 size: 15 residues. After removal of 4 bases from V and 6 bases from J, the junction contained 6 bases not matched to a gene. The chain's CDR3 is CASSPGQGSPGELFF. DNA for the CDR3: TGTGCCAGCAGCCCGGGACAGGGGTCACCCGGGGAGCTGTTTTTT.

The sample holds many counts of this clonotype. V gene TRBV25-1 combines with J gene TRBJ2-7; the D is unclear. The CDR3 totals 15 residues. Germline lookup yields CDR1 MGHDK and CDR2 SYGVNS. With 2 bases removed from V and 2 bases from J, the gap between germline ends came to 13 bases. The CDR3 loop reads CASSEGLGFTYEQYF. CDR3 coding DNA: TGTGCCAGCAGTGAAGGTTTGGGTTTTACCTACGAGCAGTACTTC.

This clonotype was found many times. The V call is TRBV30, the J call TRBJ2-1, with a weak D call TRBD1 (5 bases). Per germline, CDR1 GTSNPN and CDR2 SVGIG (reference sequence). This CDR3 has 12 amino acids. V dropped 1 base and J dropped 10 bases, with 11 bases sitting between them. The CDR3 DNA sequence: TGTGCCTGGAGTGGGGGCCGTGGCGAGCAGTTCTTC. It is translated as CAWSGGRGEQFF. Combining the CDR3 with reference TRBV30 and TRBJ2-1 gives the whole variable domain SQTIHQWPATLVQPVGSPLSLECTVEGTSNPNLYWYRQAAGRGLQLLFYSVGIGQISSEVPQNLSASRPQDRQFILSSKKLLLSDSGFYLCAWSGGRGEQFFGPGTRLTVL.